This entry lists 18 T cell receptor beta chains sequenced from one sample in a study of Graves' ophthalmopathy and Graves' hyperthyroidism. CDR3 regions of TCR beta were amplified from RNA transcripts. HTBI primers were used in a first-round RT-PCR, which preceded a second-round multiplex PCR. TCRdb re-called the multiplex PCR reads with MiXCR, one entry per CDR3 protein. The data contain 350,000 to 400,000 distinct CDR3 sequences, approximately 16% of them singletons. Sequencing was done on a sample of peripheral blood. The receptors stem from a woman under 30 with Graves' ophthalmopathy.

This clonotype was counted at least ten times. The chain combines TRBV6-2 or TRBV6-3 with TRBJ2-7; possible D gene TRBD1, 5 bases. Germline V CDR1 and CDR2: MNHEY, SVGEGT. This CDR3 has 12 amino acids. V was cut by 4 bases and J by 2 bases, with 6 bases left in between. The CDR3, as DNA: TGTGCCAGCAGTTGGGGCCCCTACGAGCAGTACTTC. Amino acids: CASSWGPYEQYF.

This clonotype was counted at least ten times. V is TRBV30 and J is TRBJ2-7; 8 nucleotides line up with TRBD1. Germline V gives CDR1 GTSNPN, CDR2 SVGIG (reference sequence). V lost 3 bases, J lost 0 bases, and 10 bases stayed unmatched. This CDR3 has 16 residues. The CDR3 DNA is TGTGCCTGGAGGGAACGGGGACAGGTCAGCTCCTACGAGCAGTACTTC. As protein: CAWRERGQVSSYEQYF.

This clonotype was seen ten or more times. V is TRBV6-1 and J is TRBJ2-5; D may be TRBD1 (5 bases). V lost 8 bases and J 1 base, leaving 8 bases between the germline ends. Looked up from germline, CDR1 is MNHNS and CDR2 is SASEGT. CDR3 length: 12 residues. This CDR3 reads CASGHLQETQYF. In nucleotides, the CDR3 is TGTGCCAGCGGACACCTCCAAGAGACCCAGTACTTC.

This clonotype has at least ten counts. This chain links TRBV7-2 with TRBJ1-6; D might be TRBD1 (5 bases). The germline V gene encodes CDR1 SGHTA and CDR2 FQGNSA. There are 15 residues in the CDR3. The V gene lost 5 bases and the J gene lost 7 bases, with 15 bases spanning the gap. The CDR3 DNA is TGTGCCAGCAGCCAGCAGGGCTCAAGCAATTCACCCCTCCACTTT. As protein: CASSQQGSSNSPLHF.

This clonotype was seen a few times. The genes are TRBV18 and TRBJ1-1, with a weak D call TRBD1 (5 bases). Between the trimmed V and J ends, which lost 1 base and 5 bases, there was a span of 8 bases. This CDR3 is 13 amino acids long. The germline V gene encodes CDR1 KGHSH and CDR2 LQKENI. The chain's CDR3 is CASSPQKGTEAFF. The DNA for the CDR3 is TGTGCCAGCTCACCACAAAAGGGGACTGAAGCTTTCTTT. Full variable domain (rest looked up from reference TRBV18 and TRBJ1-1): NAGVMQNPRHLVRRRGQEARLRCSPMKGHSHVYWYRQLPEEGLKFMVYLQKENIIDESGMPKERFSAEFPKEGPSILRIQQVVRGDSAAYFCASSPQKGTEAFFGQGTRLTVV.

This clonotype was seen at least ten times. The V gene is TRBV6-2 or TRBV6-3, the J gene TRBJ2-7; no reliable D call. Between the trimmed V and J ends, which lost 5 bases and 10 bases, there was a span of 12 bases. CDR1 is MNHEY and CDR2 is SVGEGT in the germline V gene. The CDR3 consists of 11 residues. CDR3 protein: CASSRTRYQYF. CDR3 in DNA: TGTGCCAGCAGTCGGACCCGCTACCAGTACTTC.

This clonotype was picked up many times. This chain uses TRBV29-1 with TRBJ1-2, with D possibly being TRBD1 (5 bases). The CDR3 is made up of 12 amino acids. V dropped 4 bases and J dropped 6 bases, with 12 bases sitting between them. CDR1 is SQVTM and CDR2 is ANQGSEA in the germline V gene. CDR3 in amino acids: CSVGHPGNGYTF. In nucleotides, the CDR3 is TGCAGCGTTGGCCACCCAGGGAATGGCTACACCTTC.

The V gene is TRBV28, the J gene TRBJ1-2; D possibly corresponds to TRBD1 (6 bases). Germline V lookup: CDR1 MDHEN, CDR2 SYDVKM. The CDR3 sequence is 15 residues long. The V and J ends lost 6 bases and 4 bases respectively, with 18 bases between them. The CDR3 loop is CASRGDRFSLYGYTF. CDR3 coding DNA: TGTGCCAGCAGAGGAGACAGGTTCTCCCTCTATGGCTACACCTTC.

This clonotype has at least ten counts. The gene calls are TRBV11-2 and TRBJ2-7; 8 bases align to TRBD1. The CDR3 extends over 14 amino acids. J was trimmed by 6 bases and V by 0 bases; bases with no gene match: 4. The germline CDR1 and CDR2 sequences are SGHAT and FQNNGV. Here the CDR3 reads CASSLDRGQAEQYF. In nucleotides, the CDR3 is TGTGCCAGCAGCTTAGACAGGGGGCAGGCCGAGCAGTACTTC. Using reference TRBV11-2 and TRBJ2-7 for the parts outside the CDR3, the full variable domain is EAGVAQSPRYKIIEKRQSVAFWCNPISGHATLYWYQQILGQGPKLLIQFQNNGVVDDSQLPKDRFSAERLKGVDSTLKIQPAKLEDSAVYLCASSLDRGQAEQYFGPGTRLTVT.

Concerning this clonotype: Sequence at one end of the junction differs from germline and may be a read error. The chain is built from TRBV6-4 and TRBJ2-7; 9 nucleotides agree with TRBD1. This CDR3 has 16 amino acids. Germline values: CDR1 MRHNA, CDR2 SNTAGT. The CDR3 here is CASRDSGTGKVYEQYF. DNA of the CDR3: TGTGCCAGCAGAGACTCCGGGACAGGGAAAGTCTACGAGCAGTACTTC.

This clonotype was recorded many times. The chain's CDR3 is CATSFRTALNTEAFF. CDR3 nucleotides: TGTGCCACCAGCTTTAGGACGGCCCTGAACACTGAAGCTTTCTTT. This chain connects TRBV15 to TRBJ1-1; D unclear. The CDR3 covers 15 residues. Germline lookup yields CDR1 LNHNV and CDR2 YYDKDF (reference sequence). Deletions cut 5 bases from V and 0 bases from J, with 13 bases between. Combining the CDR3 with reference TRBV15 and TRBJ1-1 gives the whole variable domain DAMVIQNPRYQVTQFGKPVTLSCSQTLNHNVMYWYQQKSSQAPKLLFHYYDKDFNNEADTPDNFQSRRPNTSFCFLDIRSPGLGDTAMYLCATSFRTALNTEAFFGQGTRLTVV.

The sample holds many counts of this clonotype. The CDR3 DNA is TGCAGTGCTGGTCCACCAGGGCTAAACACTGAAGCTTTCTTT. Protein: CSAGPPGLNTEAFF. The chain recombines TRBV20-1 with TRBJ1-1; perhaps TRBD1 as D (5 bases). The CDR3 has 14 residues. Germline assignment: CDR1 DFQATT and CDR2 SNEGSKA (reference sequence). Trimming left V 5 bases short and J 2 bases short, with 15 bases between.

This clonotype was detected ten times or more. The chain has TRBV6-2 or TRBV6-3 and TRBJ2-7; D unresolved. Germline V gives CDR1 MNHEY, CDR2 SVGEGT. Deletions cut 2 bases from V and 0 bases from J, with 8 bases between. This CDR3 has 14 residues. CDR3 amino acids: CASSYSSSSYEQYF. The CDR3, as DNA: TGTGCCAGCAGTTACAGTTCCAGCTCCTACGAGCAGTACTTC.

Many counts were recorded for this clonotype. The rearrangement uses TRBV29-1 and TRBJ2-2, with D perhaps matching TRBD1 or TRBD2 (6 bases each). Trimming left V 5 bases short and J 8 bases short, with 18 bases between. The germline V gene encodes CDR1 SQVTM and CDR2 ANQGSEA. The CDR3 runs 14 residues. The CDR3: CSVSRGLGTGELFF. In DNA form, the CDR3 reads TGCAGCGTTTCCCGGGGGCTAGGGACAGGGGAGCTGTTTTTT.

The rearrangement joins TRBV24-1 to TRBJ2-5; unclear D gene. The germline V gene has CDR1 KGHDR and CDR2 SFDVKD. V gave up 4 bases and J gave up 3 bases, with 11 bases separating them. CDR3 length equals 14 residues. The DNA of the CDR3 is TGTGCCACCAGTGAAGCCCCTCCCAAAGAGACCCAGTACTTC. Protein product: CATSEAPPKETQYF.

This clonotype was counted ten times or more. The chain employs TRBV29-1 and TRBJ1-1; D gene ambiguous. Germline-derived CDR1 and CDR2 are SQVTM and ANQGSEA. The CDR3 has 12 residues. Trimming stripped 4 bases from V and 0 bases from J, with 6 bases between. CDR3 residues: CSVAQVNTEAFF. In nucleotides, the CDR3 is TGCAGCGTTGCTCAGGTGAACACTGAAGCTTTCTTT.

In its sample, this clonotype was seen a few times. This chain joins TRBV3-1 and TRBJ1-1; D possibly corresponds to TRBD1 (5 bases). In germline, CDR1 is LGHDT, CDR2 YNNKEL (reference sequence). The V gene lost 0 bases and the J gene lost 6 bases, with 11 bases spanning the gap. The CDR3 runs to 14 residues. As DNA, the CDR3 is TGTGCCAGCAGCCAAGATCGCCGGGGACCTGAAGCTTTCTTT. Amino acid sequence: CASSQDRRGPEAFF.

The V call is TRBV27, the J call TRBJ2-7; the match to TRBD1 covers 7 bases. This CDR3 spans 15 amino acids. Germline V lookup: CDR1 MNHEY, CDR2 SMNVEV (reference sequence). The V segment lost 3 bases and the J segment 2 bases; nucleotides outside the gene matches: 7. Here the CDR3 DNA reads TGTGCCAGCAGTTTGTCCCGGGACAGCCCCTACGAGCAGTACTTC. Amino acid sequence: CASSLSRDSPYEQYF.